The 25 T cell receptor beta chains in this list originate from one sample, sequenced in a study of shared clonotypes between healthy human individuals. Clones were sequenced by immunoSEQ multiplex PCR, and TCRdb holds only the in-frame ones, with some missing. The sample holds hundreds of thousands of clones, about 96% seen once. The naive CD8 subset, CD45RO-negative cells positively selected for CCR7, excluded terminally differentiated effector memory CD45RA+ cells. Sequences were obtained from naive CD8+ T cells sorted from blood. The receptors were sampled from a young man in good health.

This chain connects TRBV9 to TRBJ2-1, with 10 bases aligning to TRBD1. Germline V gives CDR1 SGDLS, CDR2 YYNGEE. There are 16 residues in the CDR3. Unmatched junction bases numbered 7, after V lost 0 bases and J lost 7 bases. The CDR3 DNA is TGTGCCAGCAGCGTAGAGGGACAGGGGAAACCGAATGAGCAGTTCTTC. This codes for CASSVEGQGKPNEQFF.

The chain couples TRBV28 to TRBJ2-1; D is ambiguous. V lost 6 bases and J lost 12, with 9 bases in between. Germline CDR1 and CDR2: MDHEN and SYDVKM. The CDR3 covers 10 residues. The CDR3 DNA follows: TGTGCCAGCAGGGGCCTCCTGCAGTTCTTC. This sequence encodes CASRGLLQFF.

J is TRBJ2-7 and V is TRBV7-2; 7 bases align to TRBD1. The CDR3 has 17 residues. Germline V lookup: CDR1 SGHTA, CDR2 FQGNSA. After removal of 1 base from V and 3 bases from J, the junction contained 12 bases not matched to a gene. The CDR3 coding sequence is TGTGCCAGCAGCTTAGTTGGGCAGGGGGTTCGATACTACGAGCAGTACTTC. Translation: CASSLVGQGVRYYEQYF.

This clone was picked up one time. The chain carries TRBV29-1 and TRBJ1-5; the D gene is possibly TRBD1 (6 bases). Trimming removed 6 bases at V and 4 bases at J, with 13 bases between. This CDR3 comprises 13 residues. Looked up from germline, CDR1 is SQVTM and CDR2 is ANQGSEA. CDR3 in amino acids: CSVWAGENQPQHF. The CDR3 coding sequence is TGCAGCGTGTGGGCAGGGGAGAATCAGCCCCAGCATTTT.

This rearrangement joins TRBV5-6 to TRBJ2-1, with 10 bases that match TRBD2. Germline lookup yields CDR1 SGHDT and CDR2 YYEEEE. This CDR3 is built from 15 residues. V gave up 3 bases and J gave up 7 bases; unmatched junction bases: 7. CDR3 sequence: CASSWASGSRNEQFF. The CDR3 DNA sequence: TGTGCCAGCAGCTGGGCTAGCGGGAGTCGTAATGAGCAGTTCTTC.

To note about this clone: Other nucleotide sequences from this sample produce the same CDR3. V usage is TRBV27 and J usage is TRBJ2-7, with 11 positions matching TRBD1. V trimming: 3 bases; J trimming: 7 bases; junction bases outside the gene matches: 2. This CDR3 comprises 13 residues. The V gene's germline CDR1 is MNHEY and CDR2 SMNVEV (reference sequence). CDR3 protein: CASSLDRGREQYF. The CDR3 DNA is TGTGCCAGCAGTTTGGACAGGGGGCGGGAGCAGTACTTC.

The rearrangement joins TRBV13 to TRBJ2-3, with D unresolved. This CDR3 region has 15 residues. The germline gives CDR1 PRHDT, CDR2 FYEKMQ (reference sequence). V was cut by 5 bases and J by 1 base, with 13 bases left in between. Written as DNA, the CDR3 is TGTGCCAGCAGCCCTGAGGAGCGCCGCACAGATACGCAGTATTTT. Translation: CASSPEERRTDTQYF. The variable domain in full, with the rest retrieved from reference TRBV13 and TRBJ2-3, is AAGVIQSPRHLIKEKRETATLKCYPIPRHDTVYWYQQGPGQDPQFLISFYEKMQSDKGSIPDRFSAQQFSDYHSELNMSSLELGDSALYFCASSPEERRTDTQYFGPGTRLTVL.

This rearrangement joins TRBV27 to TRBJ2-7; TRBD2 agrees at 7 bases. Germline values: CDR1 MNHEY, CDR2 SMNVEV (reference sequence). CDR3 length: 13 amino acids. With V trimmed by 4 bases and J by 3 bases, 3 bases remained unmatched. CDR3 in DNA: TGTGCCAGCAGTTCGTGGGAGGGCTACGAGCAGTACTTC. Its translation: CASSSWEGYEQYF.

The chain is built from TRBV29-1 and TRBJ2-7; 7 bases align to TRBD1. Germline lookup yields CDR1 SQVTM and CDR2 ANQGSEA. The CDR3 consists of 14 residues. V gave up 4 bases and J gave up 1 base; unmatched junction bases: 7. The CDR3 reads CSVGARGKSYEQYF. CDR3 in DNA: TGCAGCGTTGGAGCCAGGGGGAAATCCTACGAGCAGTACTTC.

The genes are TRBV5-1 and TRBJ1-1; 9 positions agree with TRBD1. Germline CDR1 and CDR2: SGHRS and YFSETQ. J gave up 1 base and V 5 bases, and 3 bases lay outside the gene matches. The CDR3 runs to 14 residues. CDR3 DNA: TGCGCCAGCAGGGGGGACAGGGAGAACACTGAAGCTTTCTTT. Amino acid sequence: CASRGDRENTEAFF.

This clone was recorded only once. The sample carries other DNA sequences with the same CDR3. The chain links TRBV7-9 to TRBJ2-3; D gene uncertain. V shed 5 bases and J shed 2 bases, with 5 bases lying between them. Germline assignment: CDR1 SEHNR and CDR2 FQNEAQ (reference sequence). The CDR3 is made up of 12 amino acids. The CDR3 DNA reads as TGTGCCAGCAGCCCTTACACAGATACGCAGTATTTT. As protein: CASSPYTDTQYF.

As for this clone: This CDR3 is also generated by other DNA sequences in the sample. The gene calls are TRBV9 and TRBJ2-1; D is possibly TRBD2 (6 bases). The CDR3 consists of 11 residues. Germline CDR1 and CDR2: SGDLS and YYNGEE. Trimming cost V 4 bases and J 10 bases, with 9 bases left between them. As DNA, the CDR3 is TGTGCCAGCAGCTCACGGGGGGAGCAGTTCTTC. Translation: CASSSRGEQFF.

This clone appeared once. The genes are TRBV5-4 and TRBJ2-1, with D uncertain. The CDR3 length is 12 residues. Trimming stripped 3 bases from V and 3 bases from J, with 4 bases between. The germline CDR1 and CDR2 sequences are SGHNT and YYREEE (reference sequence). The CDR3 DNA follows: TGTGCCAGCAGCTCCTACTACAATGAGCAGTTCTTC. It yields the protein CASSSYYNEQFF. Full variable domain (missing parts from reference TRBV5-4 and TRBJ2-1): ETGVTQSPTHLIKTRGQQVTLRCSSQSGHNTVSWYQQALGQGPQFIFQYYREEENGRGNFPPRFSGLQFPNYSSELNVNALELDDSALYLCASSSYYNEQFFGPGTRLTVL.

V and J are TRBV9 and TRBJ1-2, with 8 bases identical to TRBD1. Unmatched junction bases numbered 17, after V lost 2 bases and J lost 8 bases. This CDR3 has 17 residues. Germline V gives CDR1 SGDLS, CDR2 YYNGEE. The chain's CDR3 is CASSVQYDSGGAGGYTF. CDR3 nucleotides: TGTGCCAGCAGCGTTCAGTACGATTCAGGGGGCGCAGGAGGCTACACCTTC.

This chain connects TRBV27 to TRBJ2-2, with 8 bases aligning to TRBD2. The CDR3 runs 17 residues. Germline CDR1 MNHEY, CDR2 SMNVEV (reference sequence). After removal of 0 bases from V and 7 bases from J, the junction contained 10 bases not matched to a gene. In DNA form, the CDR3 reads TGTGCCAGCAGTTTATCTGGGACTAGTATCTTGATCGGGGAGCTGTTTTTT. Translation gives CASSLSGTSILIGELFF.

The chain joins TRBV7-9 to TRBJ2-2; tentatively, D is TRBD2 (7 bases). The CDR3 contains 16 residues. Germline V gene lookup returns CDR1 SEHNR and CDR2 FQNEAQ (reference sequence). The germline V and J ends were trimmed by 4 bases and 6 bases, with 18 bases remaining between them. The CDR3 loop reads CASSSLGGRIAGELFF. The CDR3 DNA reads as TGTGCCAGCAGCTCCTTGGGGGGGCGCATCGCCGGGGAGCTGTTTTTT.

Notes on this clone: Distinct nucleotide sequences in the sample also encode this CDR3. The chain links TRBV27 to TRBJ2-7, with TRBD1 as a possible D gene (5 bases). The ends were cut back, 3 bases at V and 4 bases at J, with 10 bases in the middle. Germline loops: CDR1 MNHEY, CDR2 SMNVEV (reference sequence). The CDR3 contains 13 residues. This CDR3 reads CASSLTESYEQYF. For the CDR3, the DNA is TGTGCCAGCAGTTTGACAGAGAGTTACGAGCAGTACTTC.

The V call is TRBV7-9, the J call TRBJ2-1; D possibly matches TRBD1 or TRBD2 (5 bases each). This CDR3 spans 14 amino acids. The V gene lost 5 bases and the J gene lost 12 bases, with 20 bases spanning the gap. CDR1 SEHNR and CDR2 FQNEAQ come from the germline V gene (reference sequence). CDR3 bases: TGTGCCAGCAGCGCTGCTCGGGGCAGGTCCTTGCAGTTCTTC. Translation: CASSAARGRSLQFF.

The chain carries TRBV6-5 and TRBJ2-1; TRBD1 matches at 9 bases. The J segment lost 7 bases and the V segment lost 4 bases, leaving 2 bases of the junction unmatched. The CDR3 runs to 13 residues. Germline values: CDR1 MNHEY, CDR2 SVGAGI. Here the CDR3 DNA reads TGTGCCAGCAGTTCAGGACAGGGGAATGAGCAGTTCTTC. Translated, it gives CASSSGQGNEQFF.

As to this clone: The sample holds other DNA sequences that translate to the same CDR3. The chain uses TRBV5-5 and TRBJ2-1; possibly TRBD1 for D (5 bases). The V end lost 0 bases, the J end lost 5 bases, and 6 bases lay between the germline ends. The CDR3 has 13 residues. Germline-derived CDR1 and CDR2 are SGHKS and YYEKEE (reference sequence). CDR3 bases: TGTGCCAGCAGCTTGGTGACAGACAATGAGCAGTTCTTC. This translates into CASSLVTDNEQFF.

V gene TRBV2 combines with J gene TRBJ2-7; D perhaps matches TRBD2 (6 bases). Looked up from germline, CDR1 is SNHLY and CDR2 is FYNNEI. Trimming removed 3 bases at V and 1 base at J, with 10 bases between. The length of the CDR3 is 14 residues. The CDR3: CASSDIGGSYEQYF. The CDR3 DNA reads TGTGCCAGCAGTGACATCGGGGGTTCCTACGAGCAGTACTTC. The complete variable domain, with remaining parts taken from reference TRBV2 and TRBJ2-7, reads EPEVTQTPSHQVTQMGQEVILRCVPISNHLYFYWYRQILGQKVEFLVSFYNNEISEKSEIFDDQFSVERPDGSNFTLKIRSTKLEDSAMYFCASSDIGGSYEQYFGPGTRLTVT.

This CDR3 is CASSYSPGGDNYEQYF. The CDR3 coding sequence is TGTGCCAGCAGTTACTCCCCGGGGGGGGATAACTACGAGCAGTACTTC. This rearrangement joins TRBV6-5 to TRBJ2-7; 8 bases map to TRBD2. The germline V gene has CDR1 MNHEY and CDR2 SVGAGI. V lost 0 bases to trimming and J lost 3 bases; unmatched junction nucleotides: 7. There are 16 residues in the CDR3.

V gene TRBV29-1 combines with J gene TRBJ1-2; D is unresolved. Between the trimmed V and J ends, which lost 0 bases and 8 bases, there was a span of 16 bases. The CDR3 is 14 amino acids. CDR1 is SQVTM, CDR2 ANQGSEA, per germline. The CDR3 region is CSVEDRAQLGGYTF. In DNA, the CDR3 is TGCAGCGTTGAAGATAGAGCGCAGCTCGGAGGCTACACCTTC. Complete variable domain (other parts from reference TRBV29-1 and TRBJ1-2): SAVISQKPSRDICQRGTSLTIQCQVDSQVTMMFWYRQQPGQSLTLIATANQGSEATYESGFVIDKFPISRPNLTFSTLTVSNMSPEDSSIYLCSVEDRAQLGGYTFGSGTRLTVV.

The chain is built from TRBV30 and TRBJ1-3; 7 bases align to TRBD1. The CDR3 sequence is 13 residues long. Looked up from germline, CDR1 is GTSNPN and CDR2 is SVGIG (reference sequence). CDR3 DNA: TGTGCTTGCTCGACAGGGATTGGAAACACCATATATTTT. Translation: CACSTGIGNTIYF. Combining the CDR3 with reference TRBV30 and TRBJ1-3 gives the whole variable domain SQTIHQWPATLVQPVGSPLSLECTVEGTSNPNLYWYRQAAGRGLQLLFYSVGIGQISSEVPQNLSASRPQDRQFILSSKKLLLSDSGFYLCACSTGIGNTIYFGEGSWLTVV.

CDR3 bases: TGCAGCGTTGAATCGGGGGATGGCTACACCTTC. Protein sequence: CSVESGDGYTF. V is TRBV29-1 and J is TRBJ1-2, with D maybe TRBD1 (5 bases). The CDR3 contains 11 residues. The V end lost 2 bases, the J end lost 6 bases, and 7 bases lay between the germline ends. Looked up from germline, CDR1 is SQVTM and CDR2 is ANQGSEA.